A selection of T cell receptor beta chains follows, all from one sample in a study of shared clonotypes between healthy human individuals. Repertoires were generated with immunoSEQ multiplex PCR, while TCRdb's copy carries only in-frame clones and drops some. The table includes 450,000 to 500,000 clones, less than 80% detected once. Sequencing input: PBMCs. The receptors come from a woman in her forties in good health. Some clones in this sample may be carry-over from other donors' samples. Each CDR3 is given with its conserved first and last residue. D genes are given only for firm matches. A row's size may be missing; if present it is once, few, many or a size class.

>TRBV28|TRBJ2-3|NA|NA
CASSFFSSPDTQYF
TGTGCCAGCAGTTTTTTCAGCAGCCCAGATACGCAGTATTTT
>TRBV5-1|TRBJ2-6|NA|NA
CASSLATGHPPSGANVLTF
TGCGCCAGCAGCTTGGCAACGGGACACCCACCCTCTGGGGCCAACGTCCTGACTTTC
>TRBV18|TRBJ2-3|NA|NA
CASSRVGGSTDTQYF
TGTGCCAGCTCACGTGTTGGCGGCTCCACAGATACGCAGTATTTT
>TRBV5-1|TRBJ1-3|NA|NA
CASTKGDLISGNTIYF
TGCGCCAGCACGAAAGGGGACCTTATCTCTGGAAACACCATATATTTT
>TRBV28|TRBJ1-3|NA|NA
CASSGGTGNTIYF
TGTGCCAGCAGCGGGGGTACTGGAAACACCATATATTTT
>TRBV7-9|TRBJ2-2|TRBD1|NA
CASSLLRTGPTGELFF
TGTGCCAGCAGCTTACTGCGGACAGGGCCCACCGGGGAGCTGTTTTTT
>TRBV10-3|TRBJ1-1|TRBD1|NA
CAISGTGRTEAFF
TGTGCCATCAGTGGGACAGGGCGCACTGAAGCTTTCTTT
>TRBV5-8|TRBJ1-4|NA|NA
CASSTPVGATNEKLFF
TGTGCCAGCAGCACTCCAGTGGGCGCAACTAATGAAAAACTGTTTTTT
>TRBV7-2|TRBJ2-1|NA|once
CASSFAPTYNEQFF
TGTGCCAGCAGCTTTGCCCCCACCTACAATGAGCAGTTCTTC
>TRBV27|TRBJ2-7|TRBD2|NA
CASSRSGNRGYEQYF
TGTGCCAGCAGCCGTAGCGGGAATAGGGGTTACGAGCAGTACTTC
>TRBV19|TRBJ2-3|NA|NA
CASSLRNRKSADTQYF
TGTGCCAGTAGTCTGCGGAACAGGAAGAGCGCAGATACGCAGTATTTT
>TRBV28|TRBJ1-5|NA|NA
CASSLVTNQPQHF
TGTGCCAGCAGTTTAGTGACAAATCAGCCCCAGCATTTT
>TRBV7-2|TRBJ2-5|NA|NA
CASSLSPWGSWTQYF
TGTGCCAGCAGCTTATCACCTTGGGGGTCATGGACCCAGTACTTC
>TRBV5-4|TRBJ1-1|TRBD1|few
CASSRPGQGLTEAFF
TGTGCCAGCAGCAGACCGGGACAGGGGTTGACTGAAGCTTTCTTT
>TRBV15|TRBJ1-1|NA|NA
CATSRDYNSLNTEAFF
TGTGCCACCAGCAGAGATTACAACAGCCTGAACACTGAAGCTTTCTTT
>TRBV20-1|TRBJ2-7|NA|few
CSAVGAEQYF
TGCAGTGCCGTCGGGGCAGAGCAGTACTTC
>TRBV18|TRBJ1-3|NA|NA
CASSLNSLTAYSGNTIYF
TGTGCCAGCTCACTCAATAGCCTGACAGCGTACTCTGGAAACACCATATATTTT
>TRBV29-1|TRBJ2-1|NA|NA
CSVGVAANNEQFF
TGCAGCGTTGGGGTAGCGGCAAACAATGAGCAGTTCTTC
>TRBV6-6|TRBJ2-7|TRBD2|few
CASSRGAGAGYEQYF
TGTGCCAGCAGTCGAGGCGCGGGAGCGGGATACGAGCAGTACTTC
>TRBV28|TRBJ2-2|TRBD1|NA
CASSLGGTGVSFTGELFF
TGTGCCAGCAGTTTAGGGGGAACAGGGGTATCGTTCACCGGGGAGCTGTTTTTT